This entry lists 27 T cell receptor beta chains sequenced from one sample in a study of T cells in Graves' hyperthyroidism and ophthalmopathy (dated by TCRdb to about 2019). Library preparation used multiplex PCR. TCRdb names Illumina HiSeq 2000 as the instrument used. Amplification of TCR beta CDR3 regions was carried out from RNA transcripts. A first-round RT-PCR of the TCR CDR3 used the HTBI primer set with the Qiagen OneStep RT-PCR kit. TCRdb reanalyzed the raw reads on its own, using fastp at Q25 for trimming and MiXCR for clone calling, and kept in-frame beta chains. CDR3 protein sequences are deduplicated, and each keeps its most common genes and DNA. This sample has 450,000 to 500,000 distinct CDR3 sequences in its table, and less than 25% of those were observed once. About half of the sample goes to the ten largest clones. The sequenced sample was blood. The receptors originated from a woman between 70 and 85 years old with Graves' ophthalmopathy.

This clonotype was observed a few times. The chain recombines TRBV6-1 with TRBJ2-5, with 8 bases lining up with TRBD1. Germline V gene sequence: CDR1 MNHNS, CDR2 SASEGT. Unmatched junction bases numbered 10, after V lost 5 bases and J lost 5 bases. There are 15 residues in the CDR3. CDR3: CASSITSGDRETQYF. The DNA for the CDR3 is TGTGCCAGCAGTATTACGTCAGGGGACAGGGAGACCCAGTACTTC.

Only a few counts were recorded for this clonotype. V is TRBV7-2 and J is TRBJ1-1; D may be TRBD1 (6 bases). The CDR3 sequence is 16 residues long. CDR1 and CDR2 (germline): SGHTA, FQGNSA. The germline V and J ends were trimmed by 1 base and 6 bases, with 18 bases remaining between them. CDR3: CASSLGPRGAFAEAFF. DNA for the CDR3: TGTGCCAGCAGCTTAGGCCCCCGGGGGGCGTTCGCTGAAGCTTTCTTT.

This clonotype was counted many times. The gene calls are TRBV20-1 and TRBJ2-5; D may match TRBD1 or TRBD2 (5 bases each). V lost 6 bases and J 7 bases, leaving 18 bases between the germline ends. The germline CDR1 and CDR2 sequences are DFQATT and SNEGSKA (reference sequence). The CDR3 has 13 residues. DNA of the CDR3: TGCAGTGCACCTCGAACCGGTGGGGGGACCCAGTACTTC. Its translation: CSAPRTGGGTQYF.

This clonotype has more than one count but fewer than ten. V and J are TRBV27 and TRBJ1-1; perhaps TRBD1 as D (6 bases). V was pared by 2 bases and J by 5 bases, with 18 bases between. Germline CDR1 and CDR2: MNHEY and SMNVEV (reference sequence). CDR3 length: 16 residues. CDR3 amino acids: CASSLTRDKLGTEAFF. CDR3 coding DNA: TGTGCCAGCAGTTTAACCCGGGACAAGTTGGGGACTGAAGCTTTCTTT.

Points on this clonotype: One end of the junction is discordant with germline, which a read error may explain. The gene calls are TRBV7-2 and TRBJ2-7; no definite D call. This CDR3 region has 13 residues. CDR1 and CDR2 (germline): SGHTA, FQGNSA. For the CDR3, the DNA is TGTGCCGGCAGCCCCGGGCCACCGTTCGAGCAGTACTTC. Translation: CAGSPGPPFEQYF.

CDR3 loop: CASSLWGIGQLTKTYEQYF. CDR3 DNA: TGCGCCAGCAGCCTGTGGGGCATTGGACAGCTAACGAAAACCTACGAGCAGTACTTC. The rearrangement uses TRBV5-1 and TRBJ2-7, with a possible D match to TRBD1 (6 bases). CDR3 size: 19 residues. Germline CDR1 and CDR2: SGHRS and YFSETQ. The V and J ends lost 4 bases and 2 bases respectively, with 28 bases between them.

The sample holds many counts of this clonotype. This sequence joins TRBV20-1 and TRBJ2-1; 11 bases agree with TRBD2. Germline CDR1 reads DFQATT; CDR2 reads SNEGSKA (reference sequence). The CDR3 spans 14 residues. V shed 1 base, J shed 7 bases, and the junction held 3 bases outside the gene matches. The DNA for the CDR3 is TGCAGTGCTAGAGCCGGACTAGCGGGTAATGAGCAGTTCTTC. Its translation is CSARAGLAGNEQFF.

In this sample, this clonotype turned up many times. The chain is built from TRBV7-2 and TRBJ2-7, with 8 bases identical to TRBD2. The CDR3 is made up of 14 amino acids. V lost 4 bases to trimming and J lost 3 bases; unmatched junction nucleotides: 5. Germline V CDR1 and CDR2: SGHTA, FQGNSA. The CDR3 bases are TGTGCCAGCAGCTGGGGACTAGTTCTCTACGAGCAGTACTTC. Protein: CASSWGLVLYEQYF.

This chain joins TRBV30 and TRBJ1-2; D is undetermined. With 3 bases removed from V and 6 bases from J, the gap between germline ends came to 11 bases. The CDR3 covers 12 residues. CDR1 GTSNPN and CDR2 SVGIG come from the germline V gene (reference sequence). The CDR3 nucleotides read TGTGCCTGGAGCCTTGGAACCCATGGCTACACCTTC. It translates to CAWSLGTHGYTF.

This clonotype was seen repeatedly, ten times or more. V is TRBV2 and J is TRBJ1-4; perhaps TRBD1 as D (5 bases). This CDR3 is 13 amino acids long. Germline V lookup: CDR1 SNHLY, CDR2 FYNNEI. V lost 0 bases to trimming and J lost 8 bases, with 7 bases between them. The CDR3 here is CASSEAGEEKLFF. In nucleotides, the CDR3 is TGTGCCAGCAGTGAAGCGGGGGAGGAAAAACTGTTTTTT.

This clonotype was counted between two and nine times. The chain combines TRBV29-1 with TRBJ2-6, with D possibly matching TRBD1 (6 bases). Germline V gene lookup returns CDR1 SQVTM and CDR2 ANQGSEA. V was shortened by 4 bases and J by 1 base, with 11 bases between the two germline ends. The CDR3 loop spans 15 amino acids. CDR3 region: CSVVGQGSGANVLTF. CDR3 in DNA: TGCAGCGTTGTAGGCCAGGGGTCTGGGGCCAACGTCCTGACTTTC.

This clonotype was picked up a small number of times. The V call is TRBV19, the J call TRBJ2-1, with 12 bases that match TRBD2. Germline V CDR1 and CDR2: LNHDA, SQIVND (reference sequence). The ends lost 3 bases at V and 3 bases at J; junction bases unmatched: 3. The CDR3 runs to 16 residues. CDR3 loop: CASSMGLAGRYNEQFF. The CDR3 DNA sequence: TGTGCCAGTAGTATGGGACTAGCGGGTCGCTACAATGAGCAGTTCTTC.

This clonotype was observed many times. The chain carries TRBV7-2 and TRBJ2-5; TRBD1 is a possible D gene (5 bases). Trimming left V 5 bases short and J 5 bases short, with 15 bases between. The V gene's germline CDR1 is SGHTA and CDR2 FQGNSA. This CDR3 is 14 amino acids long. CDR3 bases: TGTGCCAGCAGCCGAAAGGGGTTGGGGGAGACCCAGTACTTC. It translates to CASSRKGLGETQYF.

V and J are TRBV7-9 and TRBJ2-2, with D tentatively TRBD2 (7 bases). The V gene's germline CDR1 is SEHNR and CDR2 FQNEAQ (reference sequence). The CDR3 consists of 16 residues. V dropped 4 bases and J dropped 7 bases, with 19 bases sitting between them. DNA for the CDR3: TGTGCCAGCAGCTGGGGGCTAGCGGCCCTGGACGGGGAGCTGTTTTTT. Its protein product is CASSWGLAALDGELFF.

This clonotype has just a few counts. The chain carries TRBV5-6 and TRBJ2-2, with D unresolved. V lost 0 bases and J 4 bases, leaving 10 bases between the germline ends. This CDR3 comprises 15 residues. CDR1 and CDR2 from the germline V gene are SGHDT and YYEEEE. CDR3 region: CASSLGLVGTGELFF. DNA of the CDR3: TGTGCCAGCAGCTTGGGTCTAGTGGGCACCGGGGAGCTGTTTTTT.

This clonotype was counted ten times or more. This chain connects TRBV11-2 to TRBJ2-7, with 10 bases aligning to TRBD2. Looked up from germline, CDR1 is SGHAT and CDR2 is FQNNGV. The V gene end was trimmed by 1 base and the J gene end by 3 bases; junction bases not matched to a gene: 3. This CDR3 is built from 15 residues. The CDR3 DNA follows: TGTGCCAGCAGCTTAGGCGGGACTAGCGTCTACGAGCAGTACTTC. The encoded protein is CASSLGGTSVYEQYF.

This clonotype was picked up many times. This rearrangement joins TRBV30 to TRBJ1-5; 7 positions match TRBD1. The J segment lost 7 bases and the V segment lost 3 bases, leaving 3 bases of the junction unmatched. The CDR3 is 12 residues long. CDR1 and CDR2 from the germline V gene are GTSNPN and SVGIG (reference sequence). The CDR3 DNA reads as TGTGCCTGGAGCAGGGGGGTACAGCCCCAGCATTTT. Amino acids: CAWSRGVQPQHF.

This clonotype was counted at least ten times. The chain is built from TRBV2 and TRBJ2-7; TRBD1 agrees at 7 bases. V shed 8 bases, J shed 3 bases, and the junction held 13 bases outside the gene matches. The CDR3 totals 15 residues. Germline V gene sequence: CDR1 SNHLY, CDR2 FYNNEI. This chain's CDR3 is CASRLRDSNLYEQYF. The CDR3 bases are TGTGCCAGCCGTCTCCGGGACAGCAACCTCTACGAGCAGTACTTC.

This clonotype has a handful of counts. The chain's CDR3 is CASSFYPEETQYF. CDR3 DNA: TGTGCCAGCAGCTTCTATCCGGAGGAGACCCAGTACTTC. The chain joins TRBV11-3 to TRBJ2-5; no reliable D call. This CDR3 has 13 residues. Germline V gene sequence: CDR1 SGHNT, CDR2 YENEEA. V lost 3 bases and J 5 bases, leaving 10 bases between the germline ends.

This clonotype showed up just a few times. V is TRBV30 and J is TRBJ1-5; no clear D. In germline, CDR1 is GTSNPN, CDR2 SVGIG (reference sequence). V was cut by 0 bases and J by 7 bases, with 16 bases left in between. CDR3 length: 15 amino acids. CDR3 sequence (DNA): TGTGCCTGGAGTGTTGGTTCAAAGCCACGGCAGCCCCAGCATTTT. This sequence encodes CAWSVGSKPRQPQHF.

The table lists this clonotype with a few counts. The chain links TRBV5-1 to TRBJ2-1, with 9 nucleotides matching TRBD2. CDR3 length equals 16 residues. Per germline, CDR1 SGHRS and CDR2 YFSETQ. Trimming took 0 bases from V and 4 from J; bases not matched to a gene: 5. The CDR3, as DNA: TGCGCCAGCAGCTTGGAAAGTCTAGCGGGGTACAATGAGCAGTTCTTC. Protein sequence: CASSLESLAGYNEQFF.

The chain has TRBV29-1 and TRBJ2-7; D remains unclear. Trimming removed 2 bases from V and 2 bases from J, with 7 bases in between. Germline V lookup: CDR1 SQVTM, CDR2 ANQGSEA. The CDR3 covers 12 residues. The CDR3 region has the DNA TGCAGCGTTGAATCGGGTACCTACGAGCAGTACTTC. This translates into CSVESGTYEQYF.

V gene TRBV12-3 or TRBV12-4 combines with J gene TRBJ2-3; D is unresolved. Trimming shortened V by 8 bases and J by 4 bases, and 10 bases separated the two germline ends. This CDR3 contains 12 residues. The chain's CDR3 is CASGRGSDTQYF. In DNA form, the CDR3 reads TGTGCCAGCGGCCGTGGTTCAGATACGCAGTATTTT.

This clonotype showed up just a few times. The rearrangement links TRBV7-3 to TRBJ2-1; D unclear. This CDR3 is built from 16 residues. V dropped 4 bases and J dropped 0 bases, with 13 bases sitting between them. The V gene's germline CDR1 is SGHTA and CDR2 FQGTGA. The CDR3 spells CASSSLGRSSYNEQFF. CDR3 nucleotide sequence: TGTGCCAGCAGCTCCCTTGGTCGGAGCTCCTACAATGAGCAGTTCTTC.

J is TRBJ1-1 and V is TRBV7-9; 7 bases are shared with TRBD1. There are 15 residues in the CDR3. Unmatched junction bases numbered 11, after V lost 5 bases and J lost 5 bases. Germline values: CDR1 SEHNR, CDR2 FQNEAQ (reference sequence). CDR3: CASSPYRDRRTEAFF. As DNA, the CDR3 is TGTGCCAGCAGCCCTTACAGGGACAGACGTACTGAAGCTTTCTTT.

The V call is TRBV6-2 or TRBV6-3, the J call TRBJ1-2, with D unresolved. This CDR3 region has 14 residues. The V gene's germline CDR1 is MNHEY and CDR2 SVGEGT. V lost 7 bases to trimming and J lost 4 bases, with 16 bases between them. The CDR3 bases are TGTGCCAGCACCCCGCTGGGTAGTATCTATGGCTACACCTTC. Translating it yields CASTPLGSIYGYTF.

This clonotype appeared many times. The chain couples TRBV20-1 to TRBJ2-7; 7 nucleotides agree with TRBD1. Per the germline V gene, CDR1 is DFQATT and CDR2 is SNEGSKA (reference sequence). This CDR3 is built from 14 residues. The ends lost 5 bases at V and 0 bases at J; junction bases unmatched: 7. The CDR3 is CSAWDSHSSYEQYF. The DNA of the CDR3 is TGCAGTGCTTGGGACAGCCATAGCTCCTACGAGCAGTACTTC.